This is a list of T cell receptor beta chains from one sample in a study of T cell changes during pregnancy in multiple sclerosis. TCRdb's table, derived via immunoSEQ multiplex PCR, lists solely in-frame clones and lacks some. Among about 59,000 clones listed, roughly 92% were seen once. Sequenced here: peripheral blood, sampled in the third trimester of pregnancy. The receptors were gathered from a female donor in good health, enrolled as a control in a pregnancy study. Each CDR3 is given with its conserved first and last residue. The D gene is left open where the match is weak. Rows may omit the clone size; those that give it use once, few, many or a size class.

V,size,D,length,J,CDR3,DNA
TRBV6-1,-,-,11,TRBJ1-5,CATESNQPQHF,TGTGCCACAGAAAGCAATCAGCCCCAGCATTTT
TRBV6-5,-,-,12,TRBJ1-2,CASSLQGSGYTF,TGTGCCAGCAGTCTACAGGGATCAGGCTACACCTTC
TRBV4-1,-,-,15,TRBJ2-7,CASSQVGQGSYEQYF,TGCGCCAGCAGCCAAGTCGGCCAGGGCTCCTACGAGCAGTACTTC
TRBV5-5,-,-,14,TRBJ1-1,CASSLSSTASGAFF,TGTGCCAGCAGCTTGTCAAGTACCGCAAGCGGAGCTTTCTTT
TRBV19,once,TRBD2,19,TRBJ2-5,CASSQMSPGLAGGPATQYF,TGTGCCAGTAGCCAAATGTCCCCGGGACTAGCGGGAGGGCCGGCGACCCAGTACTTC
TRBV28,once,TRBD1,16,TRBJ2-2,CASRYRQGAASGELFF,TGTGCCAGCAGGTACCGACAGGGGGCCGCCTCCGGGGAGCTGTTTTTT
TRBV19,-,-,15,TRBJ2-5,CASTSLAGNQETQYF,TGTGCCAGCACTAGCCTGGCAGGGAATCAAGAGACCCAGTACTTC
TRBV5-4,-,TRBD2,17,TRBJ2-7,CASSSALIAGGPYEQYF,TGTGCCAGCAGCTCGGCCCTTATAGCGGGAGGGCCTTACGAGCAGTACTTC
TRBV7-2,-,-,17,TRBJ1-1,CASSYQWRGRVNTEAFF,TGTGCCAGCAGCTACCAGTGGCGGGGGCGAGTGAACACTGAAGCTTTCTTT
TRBV6-4,-,-,15,TRBJ2-1,CASRDSRTPYNEQFF,TGTGCCAGCAGGGATTCTAGAACCCCCTACAATGAGCAGTTCTTC
TRBV7-9,-,-,12,TRBJ2-7,CASSPGSYEQYF,TGTGCCAGCAGCCCGGGCTCCTACGAGCAGTACTTC
TRBV27,-,TRBD1,18,TRBJ1-6,CASRAGQGLLFYNSPLHF,TGTGCCAGCCGCGCGGGACAGGGACTTCTTTTCTATAATTCACCCCTCCACTTT
TRBV7-9,-,TRBD2,18,TRBJ2-1,CASSLRLAGGPRYNEQFF,TGTGCCAGCAGCTTACGACTAGCGGGGGGGCCCAGGTACAATGAGCAGTTCTTC
TRBV4-1,-,-,15,TRBJ1-1,CASSHRTEVNTEAFF,TGCGCCAGCAGCCACAGGACAGAAGTTAACACTGAAGCTTTCTTT
TRBV5-1,-,TRBD2,16,TRBJ2-3,CASSLGSGSNTDTQYF,TGCGCCAGCAGCTTGGGTAGCGGGAGTAACACAGATACGCAGTATTTT
TRBV19,large,TRBD1,13,TRBJ1-2,CASERGHGYGYTF,TGTGCCAGCGAGAGGGGGCACGGCTATGGCTACACCTTC
TRBV5-4,-,TRBD2,16,TRBJ2-2,CASSLGGLAVTGELFF,TGTGCCAGCAGCTTGGGTGGACTAGCTGTCACCGGGGAGCTGTTTTTT
TRBV29-1,-,-,14,TRBJ1-1,CSVEFRQGGTEAFF,TGCAGCGTTGAATTCCGGCAGGGTGGTACTGAAGCTTTCTTT
TRBV28,-,-,15,TRBJ1-3,CASSLRGRAGNTIYF,TGTGCCAGCAGTTTAAGGGGAAGGGCAGGAAACACCATATATTTT
TRBV6-6,-,-,13,TRBJ1-2,CASSSRTANGYTF,TGTGCCAGCAGTTCTAGGACAGCGAATGGCTACACCTTC
TRBV5-6,-,-,16,TRBJ1-4,CASSSTPGTTNEKLFF,TGTGCCAGCAGCTCCACTCCGGGGACAACTAATGAAAAACTGTTTTTT
TRBV13,-,TRBD1,15,TRBJ1-1,CASSFPRQGVVEAFF,TGTGCCAGCAGCTTCCCCCGACAGGGGGTAGTCGAAGCTTTCTTT
TRBV6-6,-,-,16,TRBJ2-7,CASTERGGANTYEQYF,TGTGCCAGCACCGAAAGGGGGGGCGCCAATACCTACGAGCAGTACTTC
TRBV7-9,-,-,17,TRBJ1-2,CASSQTAPHTANYGYTF,TGTGCCAGCAGCCAAACCGCCCCACACACAGCTAACTATGGCTACACCTTC
TRBV7-6,-,-,11,TRBJ2-1,CASSLRGEQFF,TGTGCCAGCAGCTTAAGGGGAGAGCAGTTCTTC
TRBV4-3,-,-,16,TRBJ1-5,CASSQDGQGGYQPQHF,TGCGCCAGCAGCCAAGATGGCCAGGGAGGCTATCAGCCCCAGCATTTT
TRBV6-6,-,-,15,TRBJ2-3,CASSRSSSSTDTQYF,TGTGCCAGCAGCCGGTCTAGCAGTAGCACAGATACGCAGTATTTT
TRBV27,-,TRBD1,14,TRBJ1-1,CASSVRDRTFEAFF,TGTGCCAGCAGTGTCCGGGACAGGACCTTTGAAGCTTTCTTT
TRBV4-3,-,-,15,TRBJ1-4,CASSQGAGRNEKLFF,TGCGCCAGCAGCCAAGGGGCAGGCCGGAATGAAAAACTGTTTTTT
TRBV5-1,-,-,15,TRBJ1-1,CASSLLPPMDTEAFF,TGCGCCAGCAGCCTACTGCCGCCAATGGACACTGAAGCTTTCTTT
TRBV11-3,-,TRBD1,14,TRBJ2-7,CASSWTGLSYEQYF,TGTGCCAGCTCCTGGACAGGGCTAAGCTACGAGCAGTACTTC
TRBV9,once,-,14,TRBJ1-1,CASSFDTLNTEAFF,TGTGCCAGCAGCTTCGACACCTTGAACACTGAAGCTTTCTTT
TRBV7-3,-,-,15,TRBJ2-1,CASSSGQTFRGEQFF,TGTGCCAGCAGCTCGGGACAGACGTTTCGGGGGGAGCAGTTCTTC
TRBV11-2,-,-,13,TRBJ1-5,CASSLSGKQPQHF,TGTGCCAGCAGCTTATCGGGTAAACAGCCCCAGCATTTT
TRBV1,few,-,13,TRBJ2-1,CPKRESSYNEQFF,TGCCCTAAACGGGAAAGCTCCTACAATGAGCAGTTCTTC
TRBV7-9,-,TRBD2,16,TRBJ2-7,CASSPAGVAGLYEQYF,TGTGCCAGCAGCCCAGCCGGGGTAGCGGGACTTTACGAGCAGTACTTC
TRBV18,-,-,16,TRBJ2-3,CASSPRFQGYTDTQYF,TGTGCCAGCTCACCACGCTTTCAGGGATACACAGATACGCAGTATTTT
TRBV6-1,-,-,18,TRBJ2-3,CASSEAALRLTSTDTQYF,TGTGCCAGCAGTGAAGCTGCTTTGCGGTTAACTAGCACAGATACGCAGTATTTT
TRBV25-1,-,-,11,TRBJ1-1,CASSDRSEAFF,TGTGCCAGCAGTGATCGTTCTGAAGCTTTCTTT
TRBV7-9,few,TRBD1,14,TRBJ2-2,CASSRQGAGGELFF,TGTGCCAGCAGCAGACAGGGGGCAGGCGGGGAGCTGTTTTTT
TRBV7-9,-,-,15,TRBJ2-7,CASSLGAVYSYEQYF,TGTGCCAGCAGCTTAGGGGCCGTCTACTCCTACGAGCAGTACTTC
TRBV7-9,-,-,14,TRBJ1-1,CASEGVTANTEAFF,TGTGCCAGCGAAGGGGTAACAGCGAACACTGAAGCTTTCTTT
TRBV6-1,-,-,15,TRBJ1-1,CASSGQALPNTEAFF,TGTGCCAGCAGTGGGCAGGCCTTGCCGAACACTGAAGCTTTCTTT
TRBV7-7,-,-,15,TRBJ2-5,CASSSRRGGQETQYF,TGTGCTAGCAGCTCAAGAAGAGGTGGGCAAGAGACCCAGTACTTC
TRBV7-9,-,-,14,TRBJ1-2,CASSLVSGNYGYTF,TGTGCCAGCAGCTTAGTCTCCGGGAACTATGGCTACACCTTC
TRBV27,-,-,16,TRBJ1-1,CASKQGTNGGNTEAFF,TGTGCCAGCAAGCAGGGGACAAACGGAGGGAACACTGAAGCTTTCTTT
TRBV7-3,-,-,16,TRBJ2-3,CASSLRGYGYTDTQYF,TGTGCCAGCAGCTTACGGGGTTACGGCTACACAGATACGCAGTATTTT
TRBV6-1,once,-,16,TRBJ1-1,CASSAGLGAAGTEAFF,TGTGCCAGCAGTGCCGGGTTGGGGGCGGCTGGCACTGAAGCTTTCTTT
TRBV5-8,once,TRBD1,14,TRBJ1-4,CASSWRQGVSSLFF,TGTGCCAGCAGCTGGCGACAGGGGGTCTCCTCACTGTTTTTT
TRBV29-1,-,TRBD2,14,TRBJ2-5,CSVGLLAGQETQYF,TGCAGCGTTGGTTTGCTAGCGGGGCAAGAGACCCAGTACTTC
TRBV19,-,TRBD1,14,TRBJ2-5,CASSITGGGETQYF,TGTGCCAGTAGTATAACAGGGGGAGGTGAGACCCAGTACTTC
TRBV19,-,TRBD1,17,TRBJ1-1,CASSTSDRGLRNTEAFF,TGTGCCAGTAGTACCTCCGACAGGGGGCTACGGAACACTGAAGCTTTCTTT
TRBV18,-,-,13,TRBJ1-1,CASSGTGGIEAFF,TGTGCCAGCTCAGGGACGGGGGGGATTGAAGCTTTCTTT
TRBV4-1,-,TRBD1,17,TRBJ1-1,CASSLFGTGGMNTEAFF,TGCGCCAGCAGCCTCTTCGGGACAGGTGGGATGAACACTGAAGCTTTCTTT